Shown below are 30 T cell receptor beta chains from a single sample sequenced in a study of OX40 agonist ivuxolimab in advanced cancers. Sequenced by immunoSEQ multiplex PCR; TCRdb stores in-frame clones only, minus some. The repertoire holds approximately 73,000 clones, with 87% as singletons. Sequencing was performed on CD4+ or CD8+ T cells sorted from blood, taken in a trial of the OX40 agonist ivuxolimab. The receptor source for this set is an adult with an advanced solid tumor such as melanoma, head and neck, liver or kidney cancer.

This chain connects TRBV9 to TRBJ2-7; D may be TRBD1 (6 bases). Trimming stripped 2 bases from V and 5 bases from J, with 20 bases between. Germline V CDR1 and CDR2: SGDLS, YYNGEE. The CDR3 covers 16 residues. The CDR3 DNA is TGTGCCAGCAGCGTCGAGCAGGGGAGCCCGGTCCACGAGCAGTACTTC. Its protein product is CASSVEQGSPVHEQYF.

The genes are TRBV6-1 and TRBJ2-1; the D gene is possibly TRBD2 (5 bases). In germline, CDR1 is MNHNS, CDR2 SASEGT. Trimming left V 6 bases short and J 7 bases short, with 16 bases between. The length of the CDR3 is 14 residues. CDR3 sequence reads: CASSGRTWRNEQFF. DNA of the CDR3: TGTGCCAGCAGCGGGCGGACTTGGAGGAATGAGCAGTTCTTC.

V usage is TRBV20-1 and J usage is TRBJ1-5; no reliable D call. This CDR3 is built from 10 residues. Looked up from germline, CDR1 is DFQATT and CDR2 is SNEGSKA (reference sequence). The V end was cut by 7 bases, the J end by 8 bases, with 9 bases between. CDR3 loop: CSVPGEPQHF. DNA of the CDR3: TGCAGTGTCCCCGGCGAGCCCCAGCATTTT.

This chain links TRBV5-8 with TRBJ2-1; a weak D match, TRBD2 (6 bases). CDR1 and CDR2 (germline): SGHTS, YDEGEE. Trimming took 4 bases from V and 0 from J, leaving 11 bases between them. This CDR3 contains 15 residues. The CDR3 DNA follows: TGTGCCAGCAGCCTTGGGGGGAGCTCCTACAATGAGCAGTTCTTC. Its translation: CASSLGGSSYNEQFF. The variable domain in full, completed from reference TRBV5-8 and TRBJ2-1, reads EAGVTQSPTHLIKTRGQQATLRCSPISGHTSVYWYQQALGLGLQFLLWYDEGEERNRGNFPPRFSGRQFPNYSSELNVNALELEDSALYLCASSLGGSSYNEQFFGPGTRLTVL.

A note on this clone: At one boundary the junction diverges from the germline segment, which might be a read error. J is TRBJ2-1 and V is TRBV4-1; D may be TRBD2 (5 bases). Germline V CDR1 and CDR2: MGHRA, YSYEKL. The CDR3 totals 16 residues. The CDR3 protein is CASSQGLPPGIYEQFF. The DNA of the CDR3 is TGCGCCAGCAGTCAAGGCCTCCCCCCGGGAATCTATGAGCAGTTCTTC.

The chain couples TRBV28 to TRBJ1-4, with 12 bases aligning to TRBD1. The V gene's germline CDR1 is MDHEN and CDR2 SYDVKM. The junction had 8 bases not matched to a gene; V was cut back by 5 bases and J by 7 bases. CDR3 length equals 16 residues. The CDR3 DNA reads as TGTGCCAGCAGTCCCTCCGGGGGACAGGGGGCTGAAAAACTGTTTTTT. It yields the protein CASSPSGGQGAEKLFF. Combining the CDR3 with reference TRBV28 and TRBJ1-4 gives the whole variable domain DVKVTQSSRYLVKRTGEKVFLECVQDMDHENMFWYRQDPGLGLRLIYFSYDVKMKEKGDIPEGYSVSREKKERFSLILESASTNQTSMYLCASSPSGGQGAEKLFFGSGTQLSVL.

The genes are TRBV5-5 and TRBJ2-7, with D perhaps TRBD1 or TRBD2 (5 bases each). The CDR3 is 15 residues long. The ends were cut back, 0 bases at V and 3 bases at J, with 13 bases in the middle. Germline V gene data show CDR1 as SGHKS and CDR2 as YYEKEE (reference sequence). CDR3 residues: CASSLAGDGFYEQYF. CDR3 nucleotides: TGTGCCAGCAGCTTGGCTGGGGACGGATTCTACGAGCAGTACTTC.

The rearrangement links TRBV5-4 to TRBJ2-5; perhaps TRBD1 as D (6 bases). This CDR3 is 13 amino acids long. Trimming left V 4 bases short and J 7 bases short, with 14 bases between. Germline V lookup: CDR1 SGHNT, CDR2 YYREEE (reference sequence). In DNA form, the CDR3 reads TGTGCCAGCAGCCTTGACAGGTTTGGGACCCAGTACTTC. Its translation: CASSLDRFGTQYF.

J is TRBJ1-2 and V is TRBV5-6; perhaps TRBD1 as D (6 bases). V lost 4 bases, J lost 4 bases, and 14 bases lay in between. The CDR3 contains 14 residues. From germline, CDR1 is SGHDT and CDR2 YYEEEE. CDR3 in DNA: TGTGCCAGCAGCCCTACTGGGGGCTTCTATGGCTACACCTTC. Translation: CASSPTGGFYGYTF.

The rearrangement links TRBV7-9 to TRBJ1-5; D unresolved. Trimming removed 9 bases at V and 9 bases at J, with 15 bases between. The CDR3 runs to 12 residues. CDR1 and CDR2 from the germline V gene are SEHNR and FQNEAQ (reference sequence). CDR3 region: CASRTSQGPQHF. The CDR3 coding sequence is TGTGCCAGTAGGACTTCACAAGGGCCCCAGCATTTT.

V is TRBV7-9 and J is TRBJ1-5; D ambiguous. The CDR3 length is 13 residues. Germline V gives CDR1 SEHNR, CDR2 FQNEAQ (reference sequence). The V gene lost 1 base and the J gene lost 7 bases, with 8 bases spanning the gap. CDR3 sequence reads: CASSLGVKQPQHF. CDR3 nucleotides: TGTGCCAGCAGCTTAGGGGTCAAACAGCCCCAGCATTTT.

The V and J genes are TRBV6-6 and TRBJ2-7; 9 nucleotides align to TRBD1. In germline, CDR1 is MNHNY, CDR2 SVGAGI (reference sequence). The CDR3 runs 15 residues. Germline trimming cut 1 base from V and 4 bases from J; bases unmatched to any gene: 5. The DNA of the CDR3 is TGTGCCAGCAGTTACTTACAGGGGGCTCAGTACGAGCAGTACTTC. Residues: CASSYLQGAQYEQYF.

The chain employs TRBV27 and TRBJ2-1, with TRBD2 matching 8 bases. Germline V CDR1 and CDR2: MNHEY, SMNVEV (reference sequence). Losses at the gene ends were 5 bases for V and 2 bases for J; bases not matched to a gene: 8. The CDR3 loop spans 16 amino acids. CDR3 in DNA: TGTGCCAGCAGTACCAGCGGGAGCTTTCCCTACAATGAGCAGTTCTTC. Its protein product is CASSTSGSFPYNEQFF.

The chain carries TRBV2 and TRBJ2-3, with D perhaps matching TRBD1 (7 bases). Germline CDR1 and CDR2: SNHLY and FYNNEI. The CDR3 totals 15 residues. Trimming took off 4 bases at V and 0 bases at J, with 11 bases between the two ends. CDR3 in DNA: TGTGCCAGCAGTGGGGGGGACAGAAGCACAGATACGCAGTATTTT. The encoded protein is CASSGGDRSTDTQYF.

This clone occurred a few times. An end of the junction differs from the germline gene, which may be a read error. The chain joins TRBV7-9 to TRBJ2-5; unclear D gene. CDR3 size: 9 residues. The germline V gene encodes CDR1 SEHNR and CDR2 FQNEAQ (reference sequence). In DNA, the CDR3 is TGTGCCAGCAGCTTACAAGGTGACTTC. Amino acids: CASSLQGDF.

CDR3 protein: CASSQAPGQGLYEQYF. CDR3 DNA: TGCGCCAGCAGCCAAGCTCCGGGACAGGGTCTTTACGAGCAGTACTTC. The chain uses TRBV4-1 and TRBJ2-7, with 9 nucleotides matching TRBD1. This CDR3 is built from 16 residues. Germline loops: CDR1 MGHRA, CDR2 YSYEKL. V shed 1 base and J 4 bases; nucleotides not matched to a gene: 8.

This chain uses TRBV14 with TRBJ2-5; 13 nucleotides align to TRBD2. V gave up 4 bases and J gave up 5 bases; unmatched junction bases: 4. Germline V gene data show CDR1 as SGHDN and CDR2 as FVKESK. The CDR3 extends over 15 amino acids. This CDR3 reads CASSPRTSGSETQYF. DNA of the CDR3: TGTGCCAGCAGCCCCCGGACTAGCGGGAGTGAGACCCAGTACTTC.

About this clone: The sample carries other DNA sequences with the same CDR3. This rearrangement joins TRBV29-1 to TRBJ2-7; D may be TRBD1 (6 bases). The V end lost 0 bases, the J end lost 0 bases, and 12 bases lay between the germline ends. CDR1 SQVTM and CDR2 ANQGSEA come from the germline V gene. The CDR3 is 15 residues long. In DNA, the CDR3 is TGCAGCGTTGAAGAAGGGACACAGAGCTCCTACGAGCAGTACTTC. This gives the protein CSVEEGTQSSYEQYF.

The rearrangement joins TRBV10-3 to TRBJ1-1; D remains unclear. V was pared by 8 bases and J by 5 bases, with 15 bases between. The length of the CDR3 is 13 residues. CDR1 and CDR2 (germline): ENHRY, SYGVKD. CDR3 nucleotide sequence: TGTGCCATCCTTAGGTCACGGGAAACTGAAGCTTTCTTT. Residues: CAILRSRETEAFF.

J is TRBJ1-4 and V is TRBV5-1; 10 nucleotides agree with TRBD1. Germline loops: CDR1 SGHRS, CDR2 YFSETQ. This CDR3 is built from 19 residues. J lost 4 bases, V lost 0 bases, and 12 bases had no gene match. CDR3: CASSLGQGAPRGDNEKLFF. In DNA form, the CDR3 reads TGCGCCAGCAGCTTGGGACAGGGGGCCCCAAGGGGGGATAATGAAAAACTGTTTTTT. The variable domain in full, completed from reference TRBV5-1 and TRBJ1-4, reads KAGVTQTPRYLIKTRGQQVTLSCSPISGHRSVSWYQQTPGQGLQFLFEYFSETQRNKGNFPGRFSGRQFSNSRSEMNVSTLELGDSALYLCASSLGQGAPRGDNEKLFFGSGTQLSVL.

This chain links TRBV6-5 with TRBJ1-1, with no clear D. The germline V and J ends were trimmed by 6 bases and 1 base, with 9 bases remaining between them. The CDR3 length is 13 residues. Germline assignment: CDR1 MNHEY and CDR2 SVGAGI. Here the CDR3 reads CASSSDGNTEAFF. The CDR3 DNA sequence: TGTGCCAGCAGCTCGGACGGGAACACTGAAGCTTTCTTT.

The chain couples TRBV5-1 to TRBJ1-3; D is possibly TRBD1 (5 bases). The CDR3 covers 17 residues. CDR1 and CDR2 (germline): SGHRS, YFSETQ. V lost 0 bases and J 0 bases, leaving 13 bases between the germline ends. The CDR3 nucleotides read TGCGCCAGCAGCTTGGCCTTTGGGACGGACTCTGGAAACACCATATATTTT. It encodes CASSLAFGTDSGNTIYF.

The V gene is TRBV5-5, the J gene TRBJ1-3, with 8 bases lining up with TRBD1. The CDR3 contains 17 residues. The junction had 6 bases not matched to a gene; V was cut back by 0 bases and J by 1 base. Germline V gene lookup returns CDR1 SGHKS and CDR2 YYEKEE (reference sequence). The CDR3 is CASSLGTGIGSGNTIYF. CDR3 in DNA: TGTGCCAGCAGCTTGGGGACAGGGATTGGATCTGGAAACACCATATATTTT.

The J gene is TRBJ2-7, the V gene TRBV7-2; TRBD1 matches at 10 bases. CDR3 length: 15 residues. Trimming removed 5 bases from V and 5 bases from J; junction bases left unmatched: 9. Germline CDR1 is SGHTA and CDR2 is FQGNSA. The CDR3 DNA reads TGTGCCAGCAGCGACTACCGGGACAGGGGCGACGAGCAGTACTTC. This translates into CASSDYRDRGDEQYF.

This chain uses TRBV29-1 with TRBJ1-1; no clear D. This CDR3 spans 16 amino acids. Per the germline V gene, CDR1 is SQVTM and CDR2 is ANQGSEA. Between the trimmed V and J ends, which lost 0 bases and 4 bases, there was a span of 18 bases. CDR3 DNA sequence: TGCAGCGTTGAAGATCCCTTAAAAGGGAAGGGCACTGAAGCTTTCTTT. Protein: CSVEDPLKGKGTEAFF.

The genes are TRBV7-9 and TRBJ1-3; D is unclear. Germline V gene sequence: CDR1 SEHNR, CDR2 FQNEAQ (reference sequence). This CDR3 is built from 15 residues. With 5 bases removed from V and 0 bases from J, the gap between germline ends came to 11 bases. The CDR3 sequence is CASSATGSSGNTIYF. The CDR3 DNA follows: TGTGCCAGCAGCGCGACTGGGAGCTCTGGAAACACCATATATTTT.

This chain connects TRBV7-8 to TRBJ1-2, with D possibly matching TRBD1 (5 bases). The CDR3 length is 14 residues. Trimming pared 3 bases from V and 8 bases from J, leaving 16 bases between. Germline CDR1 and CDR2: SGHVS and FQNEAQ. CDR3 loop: CASSLGGDRHGYTF. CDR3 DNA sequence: TGTGCCAGCAGCTTGGGCGGAGACAGACACGGCTACACCTTC.

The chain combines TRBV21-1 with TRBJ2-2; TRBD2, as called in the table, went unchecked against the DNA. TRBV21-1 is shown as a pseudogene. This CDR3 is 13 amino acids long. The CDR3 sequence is CASSSYPAGELFF. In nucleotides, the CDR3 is TGTGCCAGCAGCTCCTACCCTGCCGGGGAGCTGTTTTTT.

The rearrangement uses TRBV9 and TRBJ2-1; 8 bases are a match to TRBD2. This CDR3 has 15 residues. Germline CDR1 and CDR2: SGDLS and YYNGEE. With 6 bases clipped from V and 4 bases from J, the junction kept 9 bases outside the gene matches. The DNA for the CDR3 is TGTGCCAGCACACTTAGCGGGGCGACTTACAATGAGCAGTTCTTC. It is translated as CASTLSGATYNEQFF.

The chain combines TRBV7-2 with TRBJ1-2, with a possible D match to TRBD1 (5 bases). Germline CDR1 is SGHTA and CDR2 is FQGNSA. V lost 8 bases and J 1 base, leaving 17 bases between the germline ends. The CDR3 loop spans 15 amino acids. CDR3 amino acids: CASQGIGTVNYGYTF. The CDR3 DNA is TGTGCCAGCCAGGGAATAGGGACCGTTAACTATGGCTACACCTTC.